This T cell receptor beta chain was captured by sequencing in a study of pediatric ulcerative colitis. V gave up 11 bases and J gave up 6 bases, with 9 bases separating them. CDR1 is SNHLY and CDR2 is FYNNEI in the germline V gene. The CDR3 is 10 amino acids. The assay was run at survey level. Produced via immunoSEQ multiplex PCR; TCRdb's table is partial and in-frame only. The sample records 59,000 or so clones, around 80% being singletons. The TCR sequence derives from a boy aged 5-17 years with moderate ulcerative colitis. Sequences were obtained from blood. The chain carries TRBV2 and TRBJ2-3; D ambiguous. Here the CDR3 reads CAAALDTQYF. CDR3 DNA sequence: TGTGCCGCTGCCCTCGATACGCAGTATTTT.